These 16 T cell receptor beta chains share one sample of origin, sequenced in a study of blood T cell repertoires in COVID-19. TCRdb keeps only in-frame clones here, not all; method: immunoSEQ multiplex PCR. The sample shows some 170,000 clones, approximately 78% of them seen only once. The specimen sequenced was PBMCs or T cells enriched from blood (not recorded which). The origin of the receptors is a woman in her forties or fifties who had recovered from COVID-19.

This clone came up once. V is TRBV7-6 and J is TRBJ1-2; D gene ambiguous. CDR1 and CDR2 (germline): SGHVS, FNYEAQ. V lost 4 bases, J lost 0 bases, and 12 bases lay in between. This CDR3 spans 15 amino acids. The CDR3 protein is CASSSDPGANYGYTF. The CDR3 bases are TGTGCCAGCAGCTCTGACCCGGGAGCTAACTATGGCTACACCTTC.

The chain couples TRBV21-1 to TRBJ1-3. TRBV21-1 is marked as a pseudogene. This CDR3 is 18 amino acids long. CDR3 DNA: TGTGCCAGCAGCAAAGGGGGGGACTCTAGTCACTCTGGAAACACCATATATTTT. Translation: CASSKGGDSSHSGNTIYF.

This sequence joins TRBV6-6 and TRBJ2-5, with 11 bases lining up with TRBD2. V was clipped by 6 bases and J by 6 bases; unmatched bases: 9. The CDR3 extends over 15 amino acids. From germline, CDR1 is MNHNY and CDR2 SVGAGI (reference sequence). Written as DNA, the CDR3 is TGTGCCAGCAGCCCCGGGCTAGCGGGAGGAAAGACCCAGTACTTC. As protein: CASSPGLAGGKTQYF.

V and J are TRBV18 and TRBJ2-3, with 8 bases aligning to TRBD2. Germline values: CDR1 KGHSH, CDR2 LQKENI. V shed 3 bases and J 3 bases; nucleotides not matched to a gene: 8. The CDR3 has 16 amino acids. The CDR3 nucleotides read TGTGCCAGCTCACCGAGGAGCGGGAGTGCGACAGATACGCAGTATTTT. It yields the protein CASSPRSGSATDTQYF. Using reference TRBV18 and TRBJ2-3 for the parts outside the CDR3, the full variable domain is NAGVMQNPRHLVRRRGQEARLRCSPMKGHSHVYWYRQLPEEGLKFMVYLQKENIIDESGMPKERFSAEFPKEGPSILRIQQVVRGDSAAYFCASSPRSGSATDTQYFGPGTRLTVL.

The chain is built from TRBV28 and TRBJ2-7; 10 nucleotides match TRBD2. Germline loops: CDR1 MDHEN, CDR2 SYDVKM. The CDR3 runs to 15 residues. With 7 bases clipped from V and 3 bases from J, the junction kept 9 bases outside the gene matches. The CDR3 is CASKGAGGPSYEQYF. CDR3 DNA sequence: TGTGCCAGCAAAGGAGCGGGAGGGCCTAGCTACGAGCAGTACTTC.

This rearrangement joins TRBV28 to TRBJ2-1; TRBD2 agrees at 15 bases. The CDR3 has 16 amino acids. In germline, CDR1 is MDHEN, CDR2 SYDVKM. Germline trimming cut 3 bases from V and 10 bases from J; bases unmatched to any gene: 7. The DNA for the CDR3 is TGTGCCAGCAGTTTGTGGACTAGCGGGAGGGCCCGCGAGCAGTTCTTC. Translation gives CASSLWTSGRAREQFF.

The rearrangement joins TRBV7-9 to TRBJ1-6; 9 nucleotides line up with TRBD1. The length of the CDR3 is 16 residues. Per germline, CDR1 SEHNR and CDR2 FQNEAQ (reference sequence). After removal of 5 bases from V and 7 bases from J, the junction contained 9 bases not matched to a gene. Here the CDR3 DNA reads TGTGCCAGCAGCACCCGGACCGGGACAGGGAATTCACCCCTCCACTTT. This codes for CASSTRTGTGNSPLHF.

The chain employs TRBV30 and TRBJ1-5; D possibly corresponds to TRBD1 (6 bases). The V gene lost 1 base and the J gene lost 3 bases, with 7 bases spanning the gap. The CDR3 sequence is 13 residues long. Germline V gene lookup returns CDR1 GTSNPN and CDR2 SVGIG (reference sequence). CDR3 coding DNA: TGTGCCTGGAGTGACAGGGCCAATCAGCCCCAGCATTTT. Translated, it gives CAWSDRANQPQHF.

This rearrangement joins TRBV24-1 to TRBJ2-1; D is ambiguous. The V gene's germline CDR1 is KGHDR and CDR2 SFDVKD. This CDR3 region has 11 residues. Trimming removed 7 bases from V and 7 bases from J, with 7 bases in between. CDR3 in amino acids: CATSLGNEQFF. CDR3 bases: TGTGCCACCAGCCTAGGAAATGAGCAGTTCTTC.

V gene TRBV5-1 combines with J gene TRBJ1-6; no firm D call. Trimming pared 4 bases from V and 9 bases from J, leaving 14 bases between. Germline CDR1 reads SGHRS; CDR2 reads YFSETQ. The CDR3 totals 14 residues. CDR3 loop: CASSDGIRISPLHF. The CDR3 bases are TGCGCCAGCAGCGATGGCATCCGAATTTCACCCCTCCACTTT.

This chain uses TRBV9 with TRBJ2-2, with 10 bases that match TRBD1. From germline, CDR1 is SGDLS and CDR2 YYNGEE. This CDR3 contains 15 residues. The V segment lost 4 bases and the J segment 7 bases; nucleotides outside the gene matches: 7. The CDR3 nucleotides are TGTGCCAGCAGCCCCCGACAGGGGGCGGACGGGGAGCTGTTTTTT. Translated: CASSPRQGADGELFF.

The V gene is TRBV19, the J gene TRBJ2-3, with D unclear. V was cut by 5 bases and J by 1 base, with 16 bases left in between. Germline V gives CDR1 LNHDA, CDR2 SQIVND (reference sequence). The CDR3 has 16 amino acids. DNA for the CDR3: TGTGCCAGTAGTCCAGACCGTACCCGGGGCACAGATACGCAGTATTTT. It translates to CASSPDRTRGTDTQYF. The full variable domain, rest sourced from reference TRBV19 and TRBJ2-3, is DGGITQSPKYLFRKEGQNVTLSCEQNLNHDAMYWYRQDPGQGLRLIYYSQIVNDFQKGDIAEGYSVSREKKESFPLTVTSAQKNPTAFYLCASSPDRTRGTDTQYFGPGTRLTVL.

CDR3 sequence: CAISGEQETQYF. The DNA for the CDR3 is TGTGCCATCAGTGGGGAGCAAGAGACCCAGTACTTC. V and J are TRBV10-3 and TRBJ2-5; D possibly corresponds to TRBD2 (5 bases). The CDR3 contains 12 residues. Deletions cut 4 bases from V and 2 bases from J, with 5 bases between. Germline lookup yields CDR1 ENHRY and CDR2 SYGVKD.

In this sample, this clone turned up once. This sample also contains other DNA sequences that code for the same CDR3. This chain links TRBV18 with TRBJ2-7, with D uncertain. Germline CDR1 reads KGHSH; CDR2 reads LQKENI. Deletions cut 3 bases from V and 0 bases from J, with 6 bases between. The CDR3 loop spans 13 amino acids. CDR3 in amino acids: CASSPPSSYEQYF. As DNA, the CDR3 is TGTGCCAGCTCACCCCCTAGCTCCTACGAGCAGTACTTC.

The table lists this clone with a count of one. This sequence joins TRBV19 and TRBJ1-2; possible D gene TRBD1, 6 bases. The germline V gene encodes CDR1 LNHDA and CDR2 SQIVND (reference sequence). Trimming removed 2 bases from V and 8 bases from J, with 18 bases in between. The CDR3 is 15 amino acids. The CDR3 loop reads CASSITHRDGLGYTF. The DNA of the CDR3 is TGTGCCAGTAGTATAACTCACAGGGACGGATTGGGCTACACCTTC.

This chain's CDR3 is CASSFRIAQETQYF. CDR3 DNA sequence: TGTGCCAGCAGCTTCCGGATAGCCCAAGAGACCCAGTACTTC. V is TRBV11-2 and J is TRBJ2-5; D is unresolved. Germline V gives CDR1 SGHAT, CDR2 FQNNGV. The CDR3 contains 14 residues. V was shortened by 3 bases and J by 1 base, with 9 bases between the two germline ends.